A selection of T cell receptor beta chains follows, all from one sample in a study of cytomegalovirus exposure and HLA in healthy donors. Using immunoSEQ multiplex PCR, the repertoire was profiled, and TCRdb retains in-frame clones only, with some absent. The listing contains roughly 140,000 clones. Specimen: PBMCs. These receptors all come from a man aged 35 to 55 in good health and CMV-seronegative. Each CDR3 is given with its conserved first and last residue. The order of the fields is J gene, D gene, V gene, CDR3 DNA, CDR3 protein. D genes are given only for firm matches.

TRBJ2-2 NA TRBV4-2 TGTGCCAGCAGCAGGACTATTACCAACACCGGGGAGCTGTTTTTT CASSRTITNTGELFF
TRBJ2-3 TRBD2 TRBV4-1 TGCGCCAGCAGCCTCGCGGGGGGGCCAATTCGGACAGATACGCAGTATTTT CASSLAGGPIRTDTQYF
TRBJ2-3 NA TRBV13 TGTGCCAGCAGCACCCGGAAAAGGGGTAGCACAGATACGCAGTATTTT CASSTRKRGSTDTQYF
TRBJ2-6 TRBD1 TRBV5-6 TGTGCCAGCAGGGGACAGGGGGCGCCGGGGGCCAACGTCCTGACTTTC CASRGQGAPGANVLTF
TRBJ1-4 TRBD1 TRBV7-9 TGTGCCAGCAGCTCCGGACAGGGGCTCGAAAAACTGTTTTTT CASSSGQGLEKLFF
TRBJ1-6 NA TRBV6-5 TGTGCCAGCAGTTTAAAGGGGCAAAGATCACCCCTCCACTTT CASSLKGQRSPLHF
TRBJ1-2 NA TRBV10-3 TGTGCCATCAGCGAGTCCAGAAACTATGGCTACACCTTC CAISESRNYGYTF
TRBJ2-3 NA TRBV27 TGTGCCAGCAGTTCAAACAGGGTGGTCACAGATACGCAGTATTTT CASSSNRVVTDTQYF
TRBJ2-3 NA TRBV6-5 TGTGCCAGCAGCACCCCGGGCACAGATACGCAGTATTTT CASSTPGTDTQYF
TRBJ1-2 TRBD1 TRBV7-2 TGTGCCAGCAGCTTAGCAGGGGGCGGATATGGCTACACCTTC CASSLAGGGYGYTF
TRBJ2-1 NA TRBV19 TGTGCCAGTAGTATAGATAGCCCCGACGGGAATGAGCAGTTCTTC CASSIDSPDGNEQFF
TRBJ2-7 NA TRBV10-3 TGTGCCATCAGTGGCTGGCAAAAGGGGGGGACCCACTACGAGCAGTACTTC CAISGWQKGGTHYEQYF
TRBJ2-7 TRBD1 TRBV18 TGTGCCAGCTCACCTCAGGGGGTGGGAAGCTACGAGCAGTACTTC CASSPQGVGSYEQYF
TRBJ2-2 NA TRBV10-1 TGCGCCGTGTCTACTAGCAGGCCCGGGGAGCTGTTTTTT CAVSTSRPGELFF
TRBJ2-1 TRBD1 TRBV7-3 TGTGCCAGCAGCTCAGCCGGGACAGTCAGGCGCAATGAGCAGTTCTTC CASSSAGTVRRNEQFF
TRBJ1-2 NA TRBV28 TGTGCCAGCAGTACCCCCGGGAGGGTTGATAACTATGGCTACACCTTC CASSTPGRVDNYGYTF
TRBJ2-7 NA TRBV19 TGTGCCAGTAGTACCGAGATTCCCTACGAGCAGTACTTC CASSTEIPYEQYF
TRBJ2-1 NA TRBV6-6 TGTGCCAGCAGTGCCTCGAGCGGCAGCTCCTACAATGAGCAGTTCTTC CASSASSGSSYNEQFF
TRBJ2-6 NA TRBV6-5 TGTGCCAGCAGTACAAACTCTGGGGCCAACGTCCTGACTTTC CASSTNSGANVLTF
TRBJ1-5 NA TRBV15 TGTGCCACCAGCAGAGATCTAACGACAGTTAGCAATCAGCCCCAGCATTTT CATSRDLTTVSNQPQHF
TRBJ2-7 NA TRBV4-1 TGCGCCAGCAGCCAAGATGCAGGAGGGGAGCAGTACTTC CASSQDAGGEQYF
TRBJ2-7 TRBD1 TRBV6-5 TGTGCCAGCAGTACACCGGGACAGGGCATCTACGAGCAGTACTTC CASSTPGQGIYEQYF
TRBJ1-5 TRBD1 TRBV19 TGTGCCAGTAGTATACGGACAGGGGTCCAGCCCCAGCATTTT CASSIRTGVQPQHF
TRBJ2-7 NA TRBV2 TGTGCCAGCAACCCCCGGGACTCCCCCTACGAGCAGTACTTC CASNPRDSPYEQYF
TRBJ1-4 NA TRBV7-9 TGTGCCAGCAGCCCAGCGGGGATCAATGAAAAACTGTTTTTT CASSPAGINEKLFF
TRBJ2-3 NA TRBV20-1 TGCAGTCTTAGTGCCACAGATACGCAGTATTTT CSLSATDTQYF
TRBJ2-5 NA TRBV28 TGTGCCAGCCGGGGGGCGATAAGGCAAGAGACCCAGTACTTC CASRGAIRQETQYF